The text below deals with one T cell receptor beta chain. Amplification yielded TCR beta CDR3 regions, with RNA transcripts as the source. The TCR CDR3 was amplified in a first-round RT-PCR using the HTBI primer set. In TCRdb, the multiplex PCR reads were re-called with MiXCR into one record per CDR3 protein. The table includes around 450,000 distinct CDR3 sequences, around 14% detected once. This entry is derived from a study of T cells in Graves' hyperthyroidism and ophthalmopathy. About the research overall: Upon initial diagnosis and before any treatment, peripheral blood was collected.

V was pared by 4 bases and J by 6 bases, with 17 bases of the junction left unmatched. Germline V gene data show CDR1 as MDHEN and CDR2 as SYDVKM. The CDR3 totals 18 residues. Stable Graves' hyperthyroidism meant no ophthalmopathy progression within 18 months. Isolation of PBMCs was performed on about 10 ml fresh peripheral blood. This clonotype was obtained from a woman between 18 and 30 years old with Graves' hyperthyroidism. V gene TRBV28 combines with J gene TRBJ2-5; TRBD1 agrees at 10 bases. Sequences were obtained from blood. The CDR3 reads CASSSPGTGVREVKTQYF. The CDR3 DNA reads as TGTGCCAGCAGTTCTCCCGGGACAGGGGTTCGCGAAGTAAAGACCCAGTACTTC.